This is a list of T cell receptor beta chains from one sample in a study of patients and donors after allogeneic stem cell transplantation. TCRdb re-called the RT-PCR reads with MiXCR, one entry per CDR3 protein. The data show 150,000 to 200,000 distinct CDR3 sequences, with about 30% seen just once and about 3% held by the top ten. Sequencing was performed on blood, either unsorted or a sorted T cell fraction (not recorded which). The origin of the receptors is a human donor who was either an allogeneic HSCT recipient or a stem cell or donor lymphocyte infusion donor (not recorded which). It is not recorded whose cells these are; they may come from a transplant donor. Each CDR3 is given with its conserved first and last residue. Fields, in order: J gene, V gene, CDR3 protein.

>TRBJ2-2|TRBV12-3/TRBV12-4
CASSFIWDRDTGELFF
>TRBJ1-4|TRBV10-3
CAISDPSSKATNEKLFF
>TRBJ2-7|TRBV10-3
CASGEYNEQYF
>TRBJ1-4|TRBV12-3/TRBV12-4
CASSLIVSQSTNEKLFF
>TRBJ2-7|TRBV29-1
CSVATGFLSYEQYF
>TRBJ2-7|TRBV28
CASSLQGWYEQYF
>TRBJ2-7|TRBV27
CASSLSASAKVYEQYF
>TRBJ2-3|TRBV25-1
CASRSLAGITDTQYF
>TRBJ1-2|TRBV12-3/TRBV12-4
CASSSPLYRYYGYTF
>TRBJ2-1|TRBV24-1
CATSDHRDSNEQFF
>TRBJ1-1|TRBV5-1
CASSRGVLNEHTEAFF
>TRBJ2-3|TRBV20-1
CSARPGQGKAQYF
>TRBJ1-1|TRBV5-1
CASSLWKNTEAFF
>TRBJ1-1|TRBV11-2
CASSLVRGKDTEAFF
>TRBJ1-1|TRBV2
CASKTGQSSMNTEAFF
>TRBJ2-3|TRBV25-1
CASSEGTYTDTQYF
>TRBJ1-3|TRBV27
CASMTGAAGNTIYF
>TRBJ1-4|TRBV3-1
CASSQDRRTRWDEKLFF
>TRBJ2-5|TRBV7-8
CASSASGQKETQYF
>TRBJ1-1|TRBV6-2/TRBV6-3
CASRDRGIGSLNTEAFF
>TRBJ2-3|TRBV24-1
CATSDFGTGGENTQYF
>TRBJ2-7|TRBV5-5
CASSHVSGRAGNEQYF
>TRBJ1-1|TRBV10-3
CAISTDVMNTEAFF